What follows is one T cell receptor (beta chain) and its context. What it recognizes is unknown. These data are taken from a study of molecular identifiers for immune sequencing clone quantification. As previously described, bulk TCR libraries were made using listed TCR primers. TCRdb used MiXCR to reprocess the PCR reads, holding one entry per CDR3 protein. This sample has around 480,000 distinct CDR3 sequences, with roughly 26% found just once. Study-wide points: Spiked TCR RNA from one Jurkat cell reportedly showed up when mixed among 1 million or so naive cells. Clones above 20 RNA copies held over 97% of effector molecules, under 1% in naive cells.

The trim removed 5 bases at V and 1 base at J, leaving 12 bases unmatched. CDR1 is MNHEY and CDR2 is SMNVEV in the germline V gene (reference sequence). The CDR3 totals 19 residues. Sequenced: naive CD8+ T cells from blood, with Jurkat cell RNA spiked in. Indicated subset: FACS-sorted CD8+CD4-CCR7+CD45RA+ naive T cells. This receptor was identified in a human donor in good health. Some libraries in this study had Jurkat cell RNA spiked in. V is TRBV27 and J is TRBJ2-3; TRBD2 matches 13 bases. CDR3 loop: CASSLTFPGLAGRTDTQYF. The CDR3 DNA is TGTGCCAGCAGTCTCACTTTTCCGGGACTAGCGGGGCGCACAGATACGCAGTATTTT.